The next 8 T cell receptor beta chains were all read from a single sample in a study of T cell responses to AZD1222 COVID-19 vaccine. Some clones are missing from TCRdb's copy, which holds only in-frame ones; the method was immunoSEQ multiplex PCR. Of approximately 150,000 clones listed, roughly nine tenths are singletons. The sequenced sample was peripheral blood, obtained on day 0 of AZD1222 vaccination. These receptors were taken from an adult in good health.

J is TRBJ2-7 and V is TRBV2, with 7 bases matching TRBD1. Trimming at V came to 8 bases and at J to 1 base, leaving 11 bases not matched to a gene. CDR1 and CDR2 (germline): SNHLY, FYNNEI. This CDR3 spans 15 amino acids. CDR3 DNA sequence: TGTGCCAGCCTTCAAGGACAGGCCACATCCTACGAGCAGTACTTC. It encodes CASLQGQATSYEQYF.

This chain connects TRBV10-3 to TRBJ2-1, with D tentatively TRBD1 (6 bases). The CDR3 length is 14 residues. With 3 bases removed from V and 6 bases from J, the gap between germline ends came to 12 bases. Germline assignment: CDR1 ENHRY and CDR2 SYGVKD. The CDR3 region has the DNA TGTGCCATCAGTGAAGGACAGTACGGCAATGAGCAGTTCTTC. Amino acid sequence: CAISEGQYGNEQFF.

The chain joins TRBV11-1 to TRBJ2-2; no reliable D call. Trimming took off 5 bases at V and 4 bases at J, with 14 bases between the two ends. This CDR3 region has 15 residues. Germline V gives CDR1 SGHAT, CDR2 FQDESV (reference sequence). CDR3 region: CASSPPQGATGELFF. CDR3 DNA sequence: TGTGCCAGCAGCCCCCCACAAGGTGCCACCGGGGAGCTGTTTTTT.

CDR3 DNA sequence: TGTGCCAGCAGCCTGGACGGCCTCGGTGAGCAGTACTTC. Encoded protein: CASSLDGLGEQYF. V usage is TRBV6-5 and J usage is TRBJ2-7; D not resolved. V lost 6 bases and J 7 bases, leaving 16 bases between the germline ends. Germline CDR1 MNHEY, CDR2 SVGAGI. The CDR3 runs 13 residues.

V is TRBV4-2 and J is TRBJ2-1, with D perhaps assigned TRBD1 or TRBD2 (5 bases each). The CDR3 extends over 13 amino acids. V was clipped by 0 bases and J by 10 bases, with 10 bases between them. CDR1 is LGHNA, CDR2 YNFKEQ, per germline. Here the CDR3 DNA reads TGTGCCAGCAGCCAAGAACGAGGGGCCGAGCAGTTCTTC. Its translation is CASSQERGAEQFF.

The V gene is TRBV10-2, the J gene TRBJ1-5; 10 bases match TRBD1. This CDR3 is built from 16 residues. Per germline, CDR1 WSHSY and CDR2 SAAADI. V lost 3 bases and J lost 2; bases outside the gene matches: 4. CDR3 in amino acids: CASSDSGTGGNQPQHF. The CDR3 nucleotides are TGCGCCAGCAGTGACTCCGGGACAGGGGGCAATCAGCCCCAGCATTTT.

The CDR3 protein is CASSQASAILGELFF. CDR3 DNA: TGTGCCAGCAGCCAAGCTAGCGCAATTCTCGGGGAGCTGTTTTTT. The chain couples TRBV3-1 (or the pseudogene TRBV3-2) to TRBJ2-2, with a weak D call TRBD2 (6 bases). The V end lost 1 base, the J end lost 7 bases, and 13 bases lay between the germline ends. The CDR3 runs 15 residues. Germline CDR1 and CDR2: LGHDT and YNNKEL (reference sequence).

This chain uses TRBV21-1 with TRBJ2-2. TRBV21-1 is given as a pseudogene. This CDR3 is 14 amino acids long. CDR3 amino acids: CASSTTDGTGELFF. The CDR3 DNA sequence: TGTGCCAGCAGCACTACGGACGGCACCGGGGAGCTGTTTTTT.